This T cell receptor beta chain is drawn from a study of tumor and adjacent non-tumor tissue in lung cancer. The trim removed 6 bases at V and 10 bases at J, leaving 14 bases unmatched. Germline assignment: CDR1 SQVTM and CDR2 ANQGSEA. CDR3 length equals 14 residues. No cell sorting was done before RNA was extracted from the tissue. The normal lung tissue was taken more than 3 cm from the tumor edge. A modified ARM-PCR protocol with three rounds of nested PCR amplified TCRbeta. MiXCR, run by TCRdb on the multiplex PCR reads, gives a single entry per CDR3 protein. The sample lists 44,000 or so distinct CDR3 sequences, roughly 60% seen once, with around 20% in the top ten.

This receptor was obtained from a woman aged 40 to 50 with non-small cell lung cancer. Sequencing was performed on distant non-tumor lung tissue. This chain uses TRBV29-1 with TRBJ2-3, with 9 bases aligning to TRBD2. The CDR3 loop reads CSVRLAANTEAQYF. The CDR3 bases are TGCAGCGTGAGACTAGCGGCTAACACAGAAGCGCAGTATTTT.